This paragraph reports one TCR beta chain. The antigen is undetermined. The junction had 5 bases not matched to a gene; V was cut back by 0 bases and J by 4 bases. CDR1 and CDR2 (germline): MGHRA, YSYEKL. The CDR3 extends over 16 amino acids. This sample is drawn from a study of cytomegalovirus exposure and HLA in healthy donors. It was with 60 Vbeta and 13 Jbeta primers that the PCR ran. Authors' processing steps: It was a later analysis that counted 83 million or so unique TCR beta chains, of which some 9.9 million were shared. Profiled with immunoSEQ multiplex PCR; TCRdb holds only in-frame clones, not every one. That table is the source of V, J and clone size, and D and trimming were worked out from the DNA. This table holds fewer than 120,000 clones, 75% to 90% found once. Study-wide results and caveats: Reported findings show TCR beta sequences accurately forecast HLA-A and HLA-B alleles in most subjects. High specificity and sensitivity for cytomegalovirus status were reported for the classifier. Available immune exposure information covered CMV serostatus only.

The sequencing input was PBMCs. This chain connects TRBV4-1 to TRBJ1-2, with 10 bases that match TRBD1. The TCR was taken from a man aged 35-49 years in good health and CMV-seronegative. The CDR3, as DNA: TGCGCCAGCAGCCAAGAAGGGACAGGGGACCGCTATGGCTACACCTTC. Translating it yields CASSQEGTGDRYGYTF.